These 12 T cell receptor beta chains were all obtained from the same sample, sequenced in a study of radiation and T cells in renal cell carcinoma. Time point indicated: blood 2 weeks post-SBRT. Treatment reported: 15 Gy SBRT to primary tumor, nephrectomy 4 weeks later. Only in-frame clones appear in the TCRdb table, and some are missing; sequencing was by immunoSEQ multiplex PCR. The profile shows about 150,000 clones, 87% of them singletons. The specimen comprised blood, sampled from a patient whose treatment included radiotherapy and nephrectomy. All receptors derive from a woman in her fifties or sixties with renal cell carcinoma.

V is TRBV5-4 and J is TRBJ2-2; D perhaps matches TRBD2 (5 bases). The CDR3 spans 16 residues. Germline CDR1 reads SGHNT; CDR2 reads YYREEE (reference sequence). Trimming shortened V by 0 bases and J by 2 bases, and 11 bases separated the two germline ends. The CDR3 sequence: CASSLGRRLNTGELFF. The CDR3 DNA reads as TGTGCCAGCAGCTTGGGGAGGAGGCTTAACACCGGGGAGCTGTTTTTT.

The rearrangement uses TRBV10-3 and TRBJ1-6, with no clear D. This CDR3 is 14 amino acids long. CDR1 is ENHRY and CDR2 is SYGVKD in the germline V gene. Trimming removed 3 bases from V and 9 bases from J, with 12 bases in between. CDR3 in amino acids: CAISDVGSPSPLHF. The DNA for the CDR3 is TGTGCCATCAGTGACGTGGGATCACCTTCACCCCTCCACTTT.

V usage is TRBV7-2 and J usage is TRBJ1-2; D remains unclear. Per germline, CDR1 SGHTA and CDR2 FQGNSA. Between the trimmed V and J ends, which lost 3 bases and 1 base, there was a span of 9 bases. The CDR3 contains 14 residues. The CDR3 DNA is TGTACCAGCAGCTTCAACCGAGATAACTATGGCTACACCTTC. Protein product: CTSSFNRDNYGYTF.

This sequence joins TRBV7-9 and TRBJ1-2, with TRBD1 matching 9 bases. This CDR3 is built from 14 residues. J lost 2 bases, V lost 7 bases, and 5 bases had no gene match. Per germline, CDR1 SEHNR and CDR2 FQNEAQ (reference sequence). CDR3 nucleotide sequence: TGTGCCAGCACCACGGACAGGGGCAACTATGGCTACACCTTC. Encoded protein: CASTTDRGNYGYTF.

The chain employs TRBV9 and TRBJ1-2, with a possible D match to TRBD1 (5 bases). CDR3 length: 12 residues. V lost 3 bases, J lost 5 bases, and 8 bases lay in between. Germline loops: CDR1 SGDLS, CDR2 YYNGEE. The CDR3 nucleotides are TGTGCCAGCAGCGCGACAGAATATGGCTACACCTTC. Translation: CASSATEYGYTF.

The chain combines TRBV12-5 with TRBJ2-7; 7 positions match TRBD1. This CDR3 is built from 13 residues. V lost 6 bases and J lost 6; bases outside the gene matches: 8. Germline lookup yields CDR1 LGHNT and CDR2 FRNRAP. The DNA for the CDR3 is TGTGCTAGTGGCCCCGGGACAGCCCTCGAGCAGTACTTC. Its translation is CASGPGTALEQYF.

The chain has TRBV7-2 and TRBJ2-3; the match to TRBD2 covers 7 bases. Germline lookup yields CDR1 SGHTA and CDR2 FQGNSA. This CDR3 is built from 14 residues. V lost 8 bases and J lost 4; bases outside the gene matches: 9. The CDR3 is CASASRAGSDTQYF. CDR3 nucleotides: TGTGCCAGCGCTTCTAGAGCGGGGTCAGATACGCAGTATTTT.

The rearrangement uses TRBV10-3 and TRBJ1-2, with TRBD1 as a possible D gene (6 bases). Germline loops: CDR1 ENHRY, CDR2 SYGVKD. V shed 5 bases and J shed 7 bases, with 14 bases lying between them. This CDR3 comprises 13 residues. For the CDR3, the DNA is TGTGCCATCAGTAACACAGGGTTGGGTGGCTACACCTTC. Protein product: CAISNTGLGGYTF.

J is TRBJ2-5 and V is TRBV11-2, with TRBD1 as a possible D gene (6 bases). From germline, CDR1 is SGHAT and CDR2 FQNNGV. The CDR3 runs to 15 residues. V was shortened by 1 base and J by 4 bases, with 13 bases between the two germline ends. In DNA form, the CDR3 reads TGTGCCAGCAGCTTAGCCTCTGGGGGCACAGAGACCCAGTACTTC. Translating it yields CASSLASGGTETQYF.

CDR3 nucleotides: TGTGCCAGCAGCCCCACCGGACAGGCTAACTATGGCTACACCTTC. Protein sequence: CASSPTGQANYGYTF. The gene calls are TRBV9 and TRBJ1-2, with 7 bases aligning to TRBD1. Germline lookup yields CDR1 SGDLS and CDR2 YYNGEE. The CDR3 is made up of 15 amino acids. Trimming took 4 bases from V and 0 from J; bases not matched to a gene: 6. Based on the CDR3 plus reference TRBV9 and TRBJ1-2, the full variable domain is DSGVTQTPKHLITATGQRVTLRCSPRSGDLSVYWYQQSLDQGLQFLIQYYNGEERAKGNILERFSAQQFPDLHSELNLSSLELGDSALYFCASSPTGQANYGYTFGSGTRLTVV.

This clone was observed a handful of times. The sample has other DNA sequences that encode this CDR3 too. The rearrangement links TRBV6-1 to TRBJ1-1, with no clear D. Trimming removed 6 bases at V and 1 base at J, with 3 bases between. The CDR3 spans 11 residues. The germline V gene has CDR1 MNHNS and CDR2 SASEGT. The CDR3 loop reads CASRGNTEAFF. DNA of the CDR3: TGTGCCAGCAGAGGGAACACTGAAGCTTTCTTT.

CDR3 DNA: TGTGCCAGCAGTTTATCAGTTAACTATGGCTACACCTTC. As protein: CASSLSVNYGYTF. V usage is TRBV27 and J usage is TRBJ1-2, with D hard to call. The ends were cut back, 0 bases at V and 1 base at J, with 3 bases in the middle. This CDR3 region has 13 residues. Germline V gene data show CDR1 as MNHEY and CDR2 as SMNVEV (reference sequence).